This passage covers 30 T cell receptor beta chains from one sample sequenced in a study of blood T cell repertoires in COVID-19. The assay was immunoSEQ multiplex PCR, and TCRdb's table has in-frame clones only and misses some. The table lists under 500,000 clones, roughly nine tenths of them singletons, with around 1.1% in the top ten. The sequenced sample consisted of PBMCs or T cells enriched from blood (not recorded which). Receptor source: a man in his thirties or forties who had recovered from COVID-19.

The chain joins TRBV14 to TRBJ2-3; TRBD2 matches at 7 bases. Germline trimming cut 0 bases from V and 6 bases from J; bases unmatched to any gene: 12. The CDR3 is 17 amino acids. The germline CDR1 and CDR2 sequences are SGHDN and FVKESK. This chain's CDR3 is CASSQDVHAGVSDTQYF. CDR3 coding DNA: TGTGCCAGCAGCCAAGATGTCCACGCGGGAGTGTCGGATACGCAGTATTTT.

V and J are TRBV14 and TRBJ1-1; maybe TRBD1 (6 bases). Germline CDR1 reads SGHDN; CDR2 reads FVKESK. With 2 bases removed from V and 8 bases from J, the gap between germline ends came to 12 bases. The CDR3 extends over 13 amino acids. CDR3 DNA: TGTGCCAGCAGCCAACTTGGGGGGGCCGAAGCTTTCTTT. Its protein is CASSQLGGAEAFF.

This rearrangement joins TRBV10-3 to TRBJ2-5, with 10 nucleotides matching TRBD1. Per germline, CDR1 ENHRY and CDR2 SYGVKD. The CDR3 has 14 amino acids. Germline trimming cut 6 bases from V and 5 bases from J; bases unmatched to any gene: 6. CDR3 protein: CAISGTGDPETQYF. CDR3 nucleotides: TGTGCCATCAGCGGGACAGGGGACCCGGAGACCCAGTACTTC.

The CDR3 is CASGWLYEQYF. CDR3 in DNA: TGTGCTAGTGGTTGGCTCTACGAGCAGTACTTC. The genes are TRBV12-5 and TRBJ2-7; D unclear. Germline V lookup: CDR1 LGHNT, CDR2 FRNRAP. CDR3 size: 11 residues. The V end was cut by 4 bases, the J end by 3 bases, with 4 bases between.

This chain uses TRBV3-1 (or the pseudogene TRBV3-2) with TRBJ2-5, with 7 bases that match TRBD1. Germline assignment: CDR1 LGHDT and CDR2 YNNKEL (reference sequence). Trimming removed 5 bases from V and 3 bases from J; junction bases left unmatched: 9. The CDR3 has 15 amino acids. The CDR3 DNA follows: TGTGCCAGCAGCGGGACCGGGACAGCCGAAGAGACCCAGTACTTC. Translated, it gives CASSGTGTAEETQYF.

The CDR3 region has the DNA TGTGCCAGCAGCTCTCGACTAGCGGGAGTGGATGAGCAGTTCTTC. Amino acid sequence: CASSSRLAGVDEQFF. This chain joins TRBV3-1 (or the pseudogene TRBV3-2) and TRBJ2-1; 12 bases agree with TRBD2. With 5 bases clipped from V and 8 bases from J, the junction kept 7 bases outside the gene matches. CDR1 is LGHDT, CDR2 YNNKEL, per germline (reference sequence). This CDR3 comprises 15 residues.

V and J are TRBV20-1 and TRBJ2-6; D remains ambiguous. Germline-derived CDR1 and CDR2 are DFQATT and SNEGSKA (reference sequence). The V end was cut by 3 bases, the J end by 3 bases, with 6 bases between. The CDR3 is 13 residues long. The CDR3 DNA is TGCAGTGCTAGTGTATATGGGGCCAACGTCCTGACTTTC. The encoded protein is CSASVYGANVLTF.

This rearrangement joins TRBV5-4 to TRBJ2-1; a possible D gene is TRBD2 (6 bases). V was clipped by 0 bases and J by 10 bases, with 11 bases between them. The CDR3 is 13 amino acids. CDR1 and CDR2 from the germline V gene are SGHNT and YYREEE (reference sequence). The CDR3 DNA is TGTGCCAGCAGCTTGGAGGTTGGGGGGGAGCAGTTCTTC. Protein: CASSLEVGGEQFF. The entire variable domain, with the rest obtained from reference TRBV5-4 and TRBJ2-1, is as follows: ETGVTQSPTHLIKTRGQQVTLRCSSQSGHNTVSWYQQALGQGPQFIFQYYREEENGRGNFPPRFSGLQFPNYSSELNVNALELDDSALYLCASSLEVGGEQFFGPGTRLTVL.

The V gene is TRBV28, the J gene TRBJ2-1; 9 bases are shared with TRBD2. Germline V gene data show CDR1 as MDHEN and CDR2 as SYDVKM. With V trimmed by 4 bases and J by 2 bases, 3 bases remained unmatched. The CDR3 sequence is 15 residues long. The CDR3 DNA is TGTGCCAGCAGTTGGGGACTAGCTCCCTACAATGAGCAGTTCTTC. Protein product: CASSWGLAPYNEQFF.

This rearrangement joins TRBV13 to TRBJ2-7; 8 bases fit TRBD1. The CDR3 is made up of 16 amino acids. V lost 5 bases to trimming and J lost 5 bases; unmatched junction nucleotides: 14. The germline V gene has CDR1 PRHDT and CDR2 FYEKMQ (reference sequence). Here the CDR3 reads CASSRVGQGGTDEQYF. CDR3 DNA: TGTGCCAGCAGCAGGGTAGGACAGGGTGGGACAGACGAGCAGTACTTC. The variable domain in full, with the rest retrieved from reference TRBV13 and TRBJ2-7, is AAGVIQSPRHLIKEKRETATLKCYPIPRHDTVYWYQQGPGQDPQFLISFYEKMQSDKGSIPDRFSAQQFSDYHSELNMSSLELGDSALYFCASSRVGQGGTDEQYFGPGTRLTVT.

CDR3 sequence reads: CASSYSSGGSNQPQHF. The CDR3 DNA is TGTGCCAGCAGTTACTCCTCAGGGGGTAGCAATCAGCCCCAGCATTTT. V is TRBV6-6 and J is TRBJ1-5; 7 bases align to TRBD1. CDR1 and CDR2 from the germline V gene are MNHNY and SVGAGI (reference sequence). The CDR3 runs to 16 residues. Germline trimming cut 0 bases from V and 0 bases from J; bases unmatched to any gene: 2.

Written as DNA, the CDR3 is TGTGCCAGCGGTAAGGACATCACCTACGAGCAGTACTTC. It is translated as CASGKDITYEQYF. J is TRBJ2-7 and V is TRBV12-3 or TRBV12-4; D perhaps matches TRBD1 (5 bases). The V and J ends lost 8 bases and 2 bases respectively, with 13 bases between them. CDR3 length equals 13 residues.

The chain recombines TRBV7-2 with TRBJ2-7; the D gene is possibly TRBD1 (6 bases). Germline-derived CDR1 and CDR2 are SGHTA and FQGNSA. The V end was cut by 5 bases, the J end by 0 bases, with 20 bases between. There are 17 residues in the CDR3. The CDR3 is CASSLSRSGTSSYEQYF. For the CDR3, the DNA is TGTGCCAGCAGCCTATCAAGGAGTGGGACATCCTCCTACGAGCAGTACTTC.

V usage is TRBV7-2 and J usage is TRBJ2-2, with 9 bases lining up with TRBD2. CDR3 length equals 16 residues. V shed 5 bases and J 4 bases; nucleotides not matched to a gene: 8. CDR1 SGHTA and CDR2 FQGNSA come from the germline V gene. CDR3 DNA sequence: TGTGCCAGCAGCCCAGGAGCTAGCGGGACCACCGGGGAGCTGTTTTTT. Encoded protein: CASSPGASGTTGELFF.

V usage is TRBV19 and J usage is TRBJ2-1; D remains unclear. Germline V gives CDR1 LNHDA, CDR2 SQIVND (reference sequence). V shed 5 bases and J shed 6 bases, with 11 bases lying between them. The CDR3 covers 13 residues. The CDR3 DNA follows: TGTGCCAGTAGTGAGGTCCTCAGCAATGAGCAGTTCTTC. This gives the protein CASSEVLSNEQFF.

V usage is TRBV2 and J usage is TRBJ1-5; TRBD1 is a possible D gene (5 bases). This CDR3 region has 14 residues. V was shortened by 4 bases and J by 6 bases, with 13 bases between the two germline ends. From germline, CDR1 is SNHLY and CDR2 FYNNEI. CDR3 protein: CASSVSGISQPQHF. Here the CDR3 DNA reads TGTGCCAGCAGTGTGTCAGGGATAAGTCAGCCCCAGCATTTT.

The genes are TRBV5-1 and TRBJ1-4, with D unclear. Germline V lookup: CDR1 SGHRS, CDR2 YFSETQ. This CDR3 is built from 14 residues. V was shortened by 5 bases and J by 8 bases, with 16 bases between the two germline ends. The CDR3 sequence: CASRTGREEEKLFF. The CDR3 DNA follows: TGCGCCAGCAGAACCGGACGGGAGGAGGAAAAACTGTTTTTT.

This chain joins TRBV7-9 and TRBJ2-3; 9 bases line up with TRBD1. Trimming took 5 bases from V and 6 from J; bases not matched to a gene: 9. The CDR3 runs to 15 residues. CDR1 and CDR2 (germline): SEHNR, FQNEAQ (reference sequence). The CDR3 spells CASSPGTGSADTQYF. The CDR3 coding sequence is TGTGCCAGCAGCCCAGGGACAGGGTCGGCGGATACGCAGTATTTT.

The J gene is TRBJ2-7, the V gene TRBV19; D possibly corresponds to TRBD2 (6 bases). The CDR3 has 14 amino acids. Between the trimmed V and J ends, which lost 5 bases and 5 bases, there was a span of 16 bases. Germline lookup yields CDR1 LNHDA and CDR2 SQIVND (reference sequence). CDR3 sequence reads: CASSFIGRGNEQYF. The CDR3 DNA is TGTGCCAGTAGTTTTATCGGGAGAGGCAACGAGCAGTACTTC.

The chain is built from TRBV24-1 and TRBJ1-2; tentative D call: TRBD1 (5 bases). Trimming left V 11 bases short and J 0 bases short, with 27 bases between. This CDR3 contains 18 residues. Germline V gene sequence: CDR1 KGHDR, CDR2 SFDVKD. CDR3 DNA sequence: TGTGCCAACCACCAGTCCCCTCTAAGCAGGACAACTAACTATGGCTACACCTTC. As protein: CANHQSPLSRTTNYGYTF.

The rearrangement uses TRBV2 and TRBJ2-1; 8 bases are a match to TRBD1. Per germline, CDR1 SNHLY and CDR2 FYNNEI. V lost 4 bases, J lost 2 bases, and 4 bases stayed unmatched. CDR3 length equals 15 residues. Here the CDR3 DNA reads TGTGCCAGCAGTGTCCAGGGGGCAACCTACAATGAGCAGTTCTTC. This sequence encodes CASSVQGATYNEQFF. The entire variable domain, with the rest obtained from reference TRBV2 and TRBJ2-1, is as follows: EPEVTQTPSHQVTQMGQEVILRCVPISNHLYFYWYRQILGQKVEFLVSFYNNEISEKSEIFDDQFSVERPDGSNFTLKIRSTKLEDSAMYFCASSVQGATYNEQFFGPGTRLTVL.

The chain uses TRBV7-2 and TRBJ2-7; D perhaps matches TRBD2 (6 bases). CDR1 is SGHTA, CDR2 FQGNSA, per germline. The CDR3 runs 15 residues. Trimming shortened V by 3 bases and J by 2 bases, and 14 bases separated the two germline ends. This CDR3 reads CASSFRFGGPYEQYF. CDR3 nucleotides: TGTGCCAGCAGCTTTAGGTTCGGGGGTCCCTACGAGCAGTACTTC.

The V and J genes are TRBV3-1 (or the pseudogene TRBV3-2) and TRBJ1-2; 9 nucleotides line up with TRBD1. After removal of 0 bases from V and 6 bases from J, the junction contained 5 bases not matched to a gene. Germline V lookup: CDR1 LGHDT, CDR2 YNNKEL (reference sequence). The CDR3 is 15 amino acids. CDR3 coding DNA: TGTGCCAGCAGCCAAGAGAACAGGGGGCGCAATGGCTACACCTTC. Translation: CASSQENRGRNGYTF.

This clone was seen just once. CDR3 region: CASSFGGTDTDTQYF. CDR3 sequence (DNA): TGTGCCAGCAGTTTCGGCGGGACGGACACAGATACGCAGTATTTT. This chain uses TRBV2 with TRBJ2-3; TRBD2 is a possible D gene (6 bases). Germline-derived CDR1 and CDR2 are SNHLY and FYNNEI. The CDR3 is 15 amino acids. The V gene lost 5 bases and the J gene lost 2 bases, with 14 bases spanning the gap.

In DNA form, the CDR3 reads TGTGCCAGCAGCTTACCGGAGGACCGTGAGCAGTACTTC. Translating it yields CASSLPEDREQYF. This rearrangement joins TRBV5-4 to TRBJ2-7; D may be TRBD2 (5 bases). V was cut by 2 bases and J by 7 bases, with 13 bases left in between. The germline V gene has CDR1 SGHNT and CDR2 YYREEE (reference sequence). The CDR3 is 13 residues long.

V and J are TRBV5-1 and TRBJ2-7; 10 positions agree with TRBD2. The CDR3 consists of 19 residues. Per germline, CDR1 SGHRS and CDR2 YFSETQ. Losses at the gene ends were 3 bases for V and 4 bases for J; bases not matched to a gene: 19. CDR3 protein: CASSSLAGSASGRTYEQYF. CDR3 nucleotide sequence: TGCGCCAGCAGCTCGTTGGCCGGTAGTGCTAGCGGGAGAACTTACGAGCAGTACTTC.

The chain uses TRBV10-1 and TRBJ2-7, with D unresolved. The germline V and J ends were trimmed by 9 bases and 0 bases, with 18 bases remaining between them. The CDR3 spans 15 residues. The germline CDR1 and CDR2 sequences are WNHNN and SYGVQD (reference sequence). CDR3 sequence reads: CARRSWSESSYEQYF. The CDR3 nucleotides are TGCGCCAGACGTTCATGGTCGGAGAGCTCCTACGAGCAGTACTTC.

The gene calls are TRBV28 and TRBJ2-3; tentative D call: TRBD2 (6 bases). Per the germline V gene, CDR1 is MDHEN and CDR2 is SYDVKM. The ends were cut back, 8 bases at V and 0 bases at J, with 9 bases in the middle. The CDR3 covers 13 residues. The CDR3 bases are TGTGCCAGCCTAAGCGGGAGCACAGATACGCAGTATTTT. This codes for CASLSGSTDTQYF.

The V call is TRBV11-2, the J call TRBJ2-1; TRBD2 agrees at 7 bases. The junction had 3 bases not matched to a gene; V was cut back by 1 base and J by 0 bases. The CDR3 has 16 amino acids. Germline values: CDR1 SGHAT, CDR2 FQNNGV. Here the CDR3 reads CASSLVAGASYNEQFF. In nucleotides, the CDR3 is TGTGCCAGCAGCTTAGTGGCGGGAGCCTCCTACAATGAGCAGTTCTTC.

The rearrangement uses TRBV19 and TRBJ2-7; tentatively, D is TRBD1 (6 bases). This CDR3 has 17 amino acids. Germline values: CDR1 LNHDA, CDR2 SQIVND (reference sequence). V was shortened by 3 bases and J by 2 bases, with 20 bases between the two germline ends. The CDR3 coding sequence is TGTGCCAGTAGTATCGAAACCGGGACATTCTTACCCTACGAGCAGTACTTC. Amino acid sequence: CASSIETGTFLPYEQYF.